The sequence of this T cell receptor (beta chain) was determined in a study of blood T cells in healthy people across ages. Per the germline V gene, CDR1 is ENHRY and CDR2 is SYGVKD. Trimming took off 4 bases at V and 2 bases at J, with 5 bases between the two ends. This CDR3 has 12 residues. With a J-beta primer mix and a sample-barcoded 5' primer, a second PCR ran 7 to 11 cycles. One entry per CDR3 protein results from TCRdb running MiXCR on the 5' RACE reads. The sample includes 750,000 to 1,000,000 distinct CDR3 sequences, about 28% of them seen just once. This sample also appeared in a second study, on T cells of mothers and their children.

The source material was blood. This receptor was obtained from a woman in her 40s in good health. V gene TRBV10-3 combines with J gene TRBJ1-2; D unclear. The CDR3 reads CAISVENYGYTF. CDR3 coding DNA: TGTGCCATCAGTGTTGAGAACTATGGCTACACCTTC.